This T cell receptor beta chain comes out of a study of OX40 agonist ivuxolimab in advanced cancers. Study details: Prior anti-PD-1, anti-PD-L1 or anti-CTLA-4 therapy was allowed; approximately 40% had some. The study, taken as a whole, reports: CD4+ T cells averaged fewer expanded clones than CD8+ T cells.

Measured with immunoSEQ multiplex PCR; TCRdb has only the in-frame clones, and not every one. The sample lists 100,000 or so clones, 70% to 90% occurring once. Concerning this clone itself: Its antigen is currently unknown.

Sequences were derived from CD4+ or CD8+ T cells sorted from blood, sampled in a trial of the OX40 agonist ivuxolimab. This receptor was obtained from an adult with an advanced solid tumor such as melanoma, head and neck, liver or kidney cancer.

CDR3 amino acids: CASSLGQRSYEKLFF. CDR3 in DNA: TGTGCCAGCAGCTTGGGACAGAGGTCCTATGAAAAACTGTTTTTT. This chain connects TRBV5-8 to TRBJ1-4, with a possible D match to TRBD1 (5 bases). Germline CDR1 and CDR2: SGHTS and YDEGEE. The CDR3 contains 15 residues. The germline V and J ends were trimmed by 0 bases and 6 bases, with 12 bases remaining between them.